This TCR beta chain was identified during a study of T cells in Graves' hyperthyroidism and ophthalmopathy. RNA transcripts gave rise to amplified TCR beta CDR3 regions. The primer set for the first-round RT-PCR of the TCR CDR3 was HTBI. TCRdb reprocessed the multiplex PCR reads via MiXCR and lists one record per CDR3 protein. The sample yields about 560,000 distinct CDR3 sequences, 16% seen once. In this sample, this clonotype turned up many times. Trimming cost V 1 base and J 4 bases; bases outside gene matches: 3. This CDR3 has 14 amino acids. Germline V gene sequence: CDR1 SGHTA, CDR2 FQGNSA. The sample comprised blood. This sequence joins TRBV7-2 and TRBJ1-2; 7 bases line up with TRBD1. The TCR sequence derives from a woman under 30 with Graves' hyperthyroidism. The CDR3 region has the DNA TGTGCCAGCAGCTTAGGACAGGGATTCTATGGCTACACCTTC. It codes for CASSLGQGFYGYTF.